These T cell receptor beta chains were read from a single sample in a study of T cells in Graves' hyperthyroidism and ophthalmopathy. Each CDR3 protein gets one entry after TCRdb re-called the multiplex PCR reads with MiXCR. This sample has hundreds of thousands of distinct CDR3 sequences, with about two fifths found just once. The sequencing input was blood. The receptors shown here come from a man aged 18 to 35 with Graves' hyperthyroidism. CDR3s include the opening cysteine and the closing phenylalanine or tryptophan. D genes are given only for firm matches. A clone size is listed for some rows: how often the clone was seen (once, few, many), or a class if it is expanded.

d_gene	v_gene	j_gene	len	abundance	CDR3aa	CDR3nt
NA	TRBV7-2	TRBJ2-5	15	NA	CASSLGTFSNQPQYF	TGTGCCAGCAGCTTAGGCACATTTAGCAATCAGCCCCAGTACTTC
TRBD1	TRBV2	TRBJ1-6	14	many	CASRQGPPNSPLHF	TGTGCCAGCCGACAGGGACCACCTAATTCACCCCTCCACTTT
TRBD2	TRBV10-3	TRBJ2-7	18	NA	CAIRGGASGSGSSYEQYF	TGTGCCATCAGGGGGGGGGCTAGCGGGAGTGGAAGCTCCTACGAGCAGTACTTC
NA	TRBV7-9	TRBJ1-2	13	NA	CASSSGLTYDYTF	TGTGCCAGCAGCTCCGGACTGACGTATGACTACACCTTC
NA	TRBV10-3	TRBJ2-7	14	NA	CASSSRAASYEQYF	TGTGCCAGCAGTTCGAGGGCGGCTTCCTACGAGCAGTACTTC
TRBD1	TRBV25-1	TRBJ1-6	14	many	CASSRTGRGSPLHF	TGTGCCAGCTCCCGGACAGGTCGGGGGTCACCCCTCCACTTT
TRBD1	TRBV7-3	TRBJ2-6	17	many	CASSPGQGRTGANVLTF	TGTGCCAGCAGCCCAGGACAGGGAAGAACTGGGGCCAACGTCCTGACTTTC
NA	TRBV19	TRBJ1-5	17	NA	CASSIAAWGVSNQPQHF	TGTGCCAGTAGTATAGCCGCCTGGGGGGTTAGCAATCAGCCCCAGCATTTT
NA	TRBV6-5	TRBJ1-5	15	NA	CAGSYSGNSNQPQHF	TGTGCCGGCAGTTACTCAGGGAATAGCAATCAGCCCCAGCATTTT
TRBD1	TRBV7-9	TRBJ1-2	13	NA	CASSLDRDGGYTF	TGTGCCAGCAGCCTGGACAGGGATGGTGGCTACACCTTC
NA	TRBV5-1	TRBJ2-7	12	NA	CASSWKRYEQYF	TGCGCCAGCAGCTGGAAAAGGTACGAGCAGTACTTC
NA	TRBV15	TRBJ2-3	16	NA	CATSDQVAGGTDTQYF	NA
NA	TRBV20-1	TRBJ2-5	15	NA	CSARPPGHGQETQYF	TGCAGTGCTAGACCCCCCGGGCACGGACAAGAGACCCAGTACTTC
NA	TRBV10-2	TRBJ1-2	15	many	CASSEGRTANYGYTF	TGCGCCAGCAGTGAGGGACGGACAGCAAACTATGGCTACACCTTC
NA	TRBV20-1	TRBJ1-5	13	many	CSARAQGHQPQHF	TGCAGTGCTAGGGCGCAGGGTCATCAGCCCCAGCATTTT
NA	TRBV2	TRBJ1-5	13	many	CASTLDFSEPQHF	TGTGCCAGCACTCTGGATTTCAGTGAGCCCCAGCATTTT
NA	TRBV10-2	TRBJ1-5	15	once	CASSLFIQGNQPQHF	TGCGCCAGCAGCCTTTTTATACAGGGCAATCAGCCCCAGCATTTT
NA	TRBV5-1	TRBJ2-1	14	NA	CASSSPNSYNEQFF	TGCGCCAGCAGCTCCCCAAACTCCTACAATGAGCAGTTCTTC
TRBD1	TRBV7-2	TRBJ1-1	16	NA	CASSLPLSGTGGEAFF	TGTGCCAGCAGCCTCCCCCTCTCCGGGACAGGGGGCGAAGCTTTCTTT
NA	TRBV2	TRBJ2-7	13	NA	CASFPDSAYEQYF	TGTGCCAGCTTCCCGGACAGCGCCTACGAGCAGTACTTC
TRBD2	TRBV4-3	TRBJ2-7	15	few	CASSLIAGGPYEQYF	TGCGCCAGCAGCCTCATAGCGGGAGGGCCCTACGAGCAGTACTTC
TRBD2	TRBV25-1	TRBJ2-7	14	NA	CASSGGGSGDEQYF	TGTGCCAGCAGTGGAGGCGGGAGTGGCGATGAGCAGTACTTC
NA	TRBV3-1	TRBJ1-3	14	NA	CASSQLQGGNTIYF	TGTGCCAGCAGCCAGCTACAGGGTGGAAACACCATATATTTT
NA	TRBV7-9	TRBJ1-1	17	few	CASSPWEGGFVGTEAFF	TGTGCCAGCAGCCCGTGGGAGGGAGGTTTCGTCGGCACTGAAGCTTTCTTT
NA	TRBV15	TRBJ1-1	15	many	CATSRDWGGALSAFF	TGTGCCACCAGCAGAGATTGGGGGGGGGCTCTTTCGGCTTTCTTT
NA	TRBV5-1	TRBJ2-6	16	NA	CASSPGDGSGANVLTF	TGCGCCAGCAGCCCAGGGGATGGCTCTGGGGCCAACGTCCTGACTTTC
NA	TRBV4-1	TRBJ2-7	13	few	CASSQVSQEKQYF	TGCGCCAGCAGCCAAGTGTCCCAGGAGAAGCAGTACTTC
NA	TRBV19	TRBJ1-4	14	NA	CASSIFGDREKLFF	TGTGCCAGTAGTATTTTCGGGGACCGTGAAAAACTGTTTTTT
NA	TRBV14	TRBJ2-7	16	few	CASSQGGYSGSPEQYF	TGTGCCAGCAGCCAAGGGGGGTATAGCGGTAGTCCCGAGCAGTACTTC
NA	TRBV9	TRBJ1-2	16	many	CASSVARGGAEYGYTF	TGTGCCAGCAGCGTAGCTCGGGGGGGCGCTGAGTATGGCTACACCTTC
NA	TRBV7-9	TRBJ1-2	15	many	CASTARVSTLGSYTF	TGTGCCAGCACCGCTCGAGTCTCGACCCTCGGCAGCTACACCTTC
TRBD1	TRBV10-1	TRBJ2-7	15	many	CASSEVTGTGVEQYF	TGCGCCAGCAGTGAGGTCACCGGGACAGGGGTTGAGCAGTACTTC
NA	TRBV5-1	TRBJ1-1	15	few	CASSSRTEGGTEAFF	TGCGCCAGCTCCAGTCGGACAGAAGGCGGCACTGAAGCTTTCTTT
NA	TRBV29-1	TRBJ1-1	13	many	CSVAGLMNTEAFF	TGCAGCGTCGCGGGACTGATGAACACTGAAGCTTTCTTT
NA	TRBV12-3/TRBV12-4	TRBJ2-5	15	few	CASSLDLRGQETQYF	TGTGCCAGCAGCTTAGATCTTCGCGGCCAAGAGACCCAGTACTTC
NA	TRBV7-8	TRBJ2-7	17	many	CASSLVRAGDDSYEQYF	TGTGCCAGCAGCTTAGTTAGGGCAGGGGACGACTCCTACGAGCAGTACTTC
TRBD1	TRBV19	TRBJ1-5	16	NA	CASSSQGAYRNQPQHF	TGTGCCAGTAGTAGCCAGGGGGCATATCGCAATCAGCCCCAGCATTTT
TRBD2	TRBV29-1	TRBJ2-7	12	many	CSVPREGGEQYF	TGCAGCGTTCCTAGGGAGGGAGGCGAGCAGTACTTC
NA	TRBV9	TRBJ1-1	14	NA	CASSARQVNTEAFF	TGTGCCAGCAGCGCAAGACAGGTAAACACTGAAGCTTTCTTT
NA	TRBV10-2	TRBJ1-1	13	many	CASILRMNTEAFF	TGCGCCAGCATCCTTAGGATGAACACTGAAGCTTTCTTT
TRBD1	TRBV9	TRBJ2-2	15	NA	CASIPTGGGGGELFF	TGTGCCAGCATCCCCACAGGGGGCGGCGGCGGGGAGCTGTTTTTT
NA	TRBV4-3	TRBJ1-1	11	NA	CASSRGAKAFF	TGCGCCAGCAGCCGCGGGGCGAAAGCTTTCTTT
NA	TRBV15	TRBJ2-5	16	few	CATSRDLAGRQETQYF	TGTGCCACCAGCAGAGATCTGGCGGGGAGGCAAGAGACCCAGTACTTC
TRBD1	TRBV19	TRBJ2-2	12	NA	CASSGQGGELFF	TGTGCCAGTAGTGGACAGGGCGGGGAGCTGTTTTTT
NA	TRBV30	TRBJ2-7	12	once	CAWSVAVGEQYF	TGTGCCTGGAGTGTCGCAGTTGGTGAGCAGTACTTC
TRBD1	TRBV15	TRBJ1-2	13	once	CASSHQGAGGYTF	TGTGCCAGCAGTCATCAGGGGGCTGGTGGCTACACCTTC
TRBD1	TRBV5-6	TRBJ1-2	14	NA	CASSEQQGYYGYTF	TGTGCCAGCAGCGAACAACAGGGGTACTATGGCTACACCTTC
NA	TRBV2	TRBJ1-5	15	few	CASSQDSSPNQPQHF	TGTGCCAGCAGCCAAGACAGCTCCCCCAATCAGCCCCAGCATTTT
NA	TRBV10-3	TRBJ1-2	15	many	CAISDGRLANYGYTF	TGTGCCATCAGTGATGGCAGGCTCGCCAACTATGGCTACACCTTC
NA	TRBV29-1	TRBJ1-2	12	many	CSVSGGRDGYTF	TGCAGCGTCTCCGGAGGGAGGGATGGCTACACCTTC
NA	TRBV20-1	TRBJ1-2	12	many	CSAREGWYGYTF	TGCAGTGCTAGGGAGGGTTGGTATGGCTACACCTTC
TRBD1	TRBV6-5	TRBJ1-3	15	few	CASSDDRGPGNTIYF	TGTGCCAGCAGTGACGACAGGGGGCCTGGAAACACCATATATTTT
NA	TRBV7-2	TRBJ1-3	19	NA	CASSQGALWGINSGNTIYF	TGCGCCAGCAGCCAAGGAGCATTGTGGGGGATAAACTCTGGAAACACCATATATTTT
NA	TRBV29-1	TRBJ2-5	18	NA	CSVNAAGAVNILAETQYF	TGCAGCGTAAACGCGGCTGGGGCGGTAAACATACTTGCGGAGACCCAGTACTTC
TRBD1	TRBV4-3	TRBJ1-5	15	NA	CASSQDWTGDQPQHF	TGCGCCAGCAGCCAAGACTGGACAGGGGATCAGCCCCAGCATTTT
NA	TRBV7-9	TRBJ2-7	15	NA	CASRPFAGASYEQYF	TGTGCCAGCAGACCCTTCGCTGGGGCCTCCTACGAGCAGTACTTC
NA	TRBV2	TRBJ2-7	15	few	CASSEEGVGAAEQYF	TGTGCCAGCAGTGAAGAAGGAGTGGGAGCCGCCGAGCAGTACTTC
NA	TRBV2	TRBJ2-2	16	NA	CASTFLGTTFPGELFF	TGTGCCAGCACCTTCTTAGGGACCACCTTCCCCGGGGAGCTGTTTTTT
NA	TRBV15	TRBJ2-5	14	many	CATSRETVQEAQYF	TGTGCCACCAGCAGAGAGACAGTCCAAGAGGCCCAGTACTTC